These T cell receptor beta chains were read from a single sample in a study of response to subunit inactivated influenza vaccine. TCRdb re-called the RT-PCR reads through MiXCR, storing one row per CDR3 protein. The sample records approximately 700,000 distinct CDR3 sequences, roughly 13% being singletons. The sequences come from PBMCs from blood, collected 14 to 15 days before vaccination. Receptors were obtained from a man in his fifties or sixties who received an inactivated influenza vaccine. Both conserved end residues are part of each CDR3. The order of the fields is V gene, CDR3 protein.

v_call: TRBV4-1
cdr3_aa: CASSQDLLGLVLNEQFF

v_call: TRBV5-1
cdr3_aa: CASSLYLDTQYF

v_call: TRBV7-8
cdr3_aa: CASSYYSTQETQYF

v_call: TRBV4-3
cdr3_aa: CASSPGALGEQYF

v_call: TRBV7-9
cdr3_aa: CASSQGPVPTDTQYF

v_call: TRBV20-1
cdr3_aa: CSAGGVGNYGYTF

v_call: TRBV6-2/TRBV6-3
cdr3_aa: CASSLKLIGYTF

v_call: TRBV28
cdr3_aa: CASRSGQGAFTEQYF

v_call: TRBV6-5
cdr3_aa: CASSYQGQGDTQYF

v_call: TRBV20-1
cdr3_aa: CSAPGAHKF

v_call: TRBV20-1
cdr3_aa: CSAQTGGSDTQYF

v_call: TRBV4-2
cdr3_aa: CASSPQSGFNSPLHF

v_call: TRBV6-5
cdr3_aa: CASSYSRLGGDTQYF

v_call: TRBV27
cdr3_aa: CASSSDRGDYNEQFF

v_call: TRBV14
cdr3_aa: CASSPGRLAGGLGGEQFF

v_call: TRBV5-1
cdr3_aa: CASSLVLQPTQETQYF

v_call: TRBV27
cdr3_aa: CASSLSNRGLGANVLTF

v_call: TRBV4-2
cdr3_aa: CASSQSAGGSYNEQFF

v_call: TRBV5-1
cdr3_aa: CASRQGASPLHF

v_call: TRBV15
cdr3_aa: CATSRDRVGQETQYF

v_call: TRBV12-3/TRBV12-4
cdr3_aa: CASSLGDSSNQPQHF

v_call: TRBV12-3/TRBV12-4
cdr3_aa: CASSPRGRNEKLFF

v_call: TRBV5-5
cdr3_aa: CASSRTALYNQPQHF

v_call: TRBV20-1
cdr3_aa: CSASPMFEQFF

v_call: TRBV7-8
cdr3_aa: CASSPRWTDTQYF

v_call: TRBV5-1
cdr3_aa: CASRRQGDTGELFF

v_call: TRBV12-3/TRBV12-4
cdr3_aa: CASSLRQLRGGLGEQFF

v_call: TRBV6-1
cdr3_aa: CASSEYRGLAYEQYF

v_call: TRBV15
cdr3_aa: CATSRDWEVSNEQFF

v_call: TRBV5-1
cdr3_aa: CASSLSPGTYEQYF

v_call: TRBV20-1
cdr3_aa: CSAWTSRTYEQYF

v_call: TRBV6-2/TRBV6-3
cdr3_aa: CASSYGRRASYEQYF

v_call: TRBV4-3
cdr3_aa: CASSPLPGGDTGELFF

v_call: TRBV28
cdr3_aa: CASSSGRGGNQPQHF

v_call: TRBV5-1
cdr3_aa: CASSLEARADTGELFF

v_call: TRBV3-1
cdr3_aa: CASSQEFLAGPYEQYF

v_call: TRBV5-1
cdr3_aa: CASSLVGATGTGELFF

v_call: TRBV12-3/TRBV12-4
cdr3_aa: CASSYAGTSNEQYF

v_call: TRBV27
cdr3_aa: CASSPLYRDYSYEQYF

v_call: TRBV7-2
cdr3_aa: CASSLGSLSEQFF

v_call: TRBV7-8
cdr3_aa: CASRRRLVGEQFF

v_call: TRBV9
cdr3_aa: CASSGTGPMLNTEAFF

v_call: TRBV4-1
cdr3_aa: CASSQEGVSGNTIYF

v_call: TRBV11-2
cdr3_aa: CASSRTQTYEQYF

v_call: TRBV5-1
cdr3_aa: CASSLALGTPIPYEQYF

v_call: TRBV20-1
cdr3_aa: CSARGLRGAVHEQYF

v_call: TRBV4-2
cdr3_aa: CASSQDPRGRLAFF

v_call: TRBV6-1
cdr3_aa: CASVRGLDTGELFF

v_call: TRBV5-1
cdr3_aa: CASSRRAGGLGNEQFF

v_call: TRBV6-4
cdr3_aa: CASSPEAFVQRNEQFF